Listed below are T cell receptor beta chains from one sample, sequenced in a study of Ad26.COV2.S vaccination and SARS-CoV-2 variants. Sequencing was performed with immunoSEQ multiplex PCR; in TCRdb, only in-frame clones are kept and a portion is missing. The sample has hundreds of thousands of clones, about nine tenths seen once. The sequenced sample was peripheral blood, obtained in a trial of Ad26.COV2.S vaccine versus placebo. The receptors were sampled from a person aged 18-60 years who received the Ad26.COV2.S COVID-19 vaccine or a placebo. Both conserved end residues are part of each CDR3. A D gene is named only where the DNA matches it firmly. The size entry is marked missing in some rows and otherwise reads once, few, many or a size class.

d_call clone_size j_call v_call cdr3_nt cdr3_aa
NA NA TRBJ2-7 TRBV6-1 TGTGCCAGCAGTGAACCTGGGACCGAGGTCGGCGAGCAGTACTTC CASSEPGTEVGEQYF
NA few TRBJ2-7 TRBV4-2 TGTGCCAGCAGCCAAGAAAACACGCTTAGTTCCTACGAGCAGTACTTC CASSQENTLSSYEQYF
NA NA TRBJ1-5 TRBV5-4 TGTGCCAGCAGCTTGGTGCTGAATCAGCCCCAGCATTTT CASSLVLNQPQHF
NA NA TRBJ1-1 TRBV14 TGTGCCAGCAGCCAAGGGTGGGGGCCTATGAACACTGAAGCTTTCTTT CASSQGWGPMNTEAFF
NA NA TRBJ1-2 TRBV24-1 TGTGCCACCAGTGATAGCGGCTATGGCTACACCTTC CATSDSGYGYTF
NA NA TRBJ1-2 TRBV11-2 TGTGCCAGCAGCTTTGACCAGGGGAGGGATGGCTACACCTTC CASSFDQGRDGYTF
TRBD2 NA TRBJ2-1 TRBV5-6 TGTGCCAGCAGCCTCCCGGGGGGCAATGAGCAGTTCTTC CASSLPGGNEQFF
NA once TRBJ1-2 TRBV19 TGTGCCAGTAGTATGACCGGGAACTATGGCTACACCTTC CASSMTGNYGYTF
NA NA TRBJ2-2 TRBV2 TGTGCCAGCAGTCCTGAAGGAGCGCCCGGGGAGCTGTTTTTT CASSPEGAPGELFF
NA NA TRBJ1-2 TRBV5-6 TGTGCCAGCAGCTTGGCCCCCGGTCCTTCGAGCTATGGCTACACCTTC CASSLAPGPSSYGYTF
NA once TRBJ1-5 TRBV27 TGTGCCAGCAGACCCCCTCTTAGCAATCAGCCCCAGCATTTT CASRPPLSNQPQHF
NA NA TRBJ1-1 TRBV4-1 TGCGCCAGCAGCCAGCCACGGTCCCCGGGGACTGAAGCTTTCTTT CASSQPRSPGTEAFF
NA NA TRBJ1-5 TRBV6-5 TGTGCCAGCAGTTACGACAGAGAGAATCAGCCCCAGCATTTT CASSYDRENQPQHF
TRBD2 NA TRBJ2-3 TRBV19 TGTGCCAGTAGGGTGACTAGCGGGGCCCCGCAGTATTTT CASRVTSGAPQYF
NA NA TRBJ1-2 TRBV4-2 TGTGCCAGCAGCCAGGGCGTGGATGGCTACACCTTC CASSQGVDGYTF